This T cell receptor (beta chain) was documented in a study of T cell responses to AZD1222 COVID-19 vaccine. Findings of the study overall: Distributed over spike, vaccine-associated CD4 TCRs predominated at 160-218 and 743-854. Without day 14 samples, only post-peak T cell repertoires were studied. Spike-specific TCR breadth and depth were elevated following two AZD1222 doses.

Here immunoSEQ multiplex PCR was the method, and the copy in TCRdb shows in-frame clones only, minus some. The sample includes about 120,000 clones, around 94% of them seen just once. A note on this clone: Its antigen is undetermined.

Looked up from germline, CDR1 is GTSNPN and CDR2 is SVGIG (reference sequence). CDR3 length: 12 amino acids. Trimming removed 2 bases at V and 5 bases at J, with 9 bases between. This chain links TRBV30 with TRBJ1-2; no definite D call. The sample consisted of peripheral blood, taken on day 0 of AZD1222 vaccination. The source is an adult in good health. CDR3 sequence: CAWSFRAYGYTF. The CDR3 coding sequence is TGTGCCTGGAGTTTTCGGGCGTATGGCTACACCTTC.